This TCR beta chain was recorded in a study of beta chain features in type 1 diabetes. Study-wide results and caveats: The study found moderately but significantly shorter TCRB CDR3s in all four CD4+ subsets of Type 1 diabetes patients.

V was clipped by 0 bases and J by 4 bases, with 12 bases between them. Germline-derived CDR1 and CDR2 are LGHNA and YNFKEQ. The CDR3 length is 15 residues. Note on this clone: What it binds is not known.

Isolated RNA was reverse transcribed in full, so expressed TCRB transcripts were sequenced. Assay: immunoSEQ multiplex PCR; the TCRdb copy retains only in-frame clones and omits some. In the table there are hundreds of thousands of clones, over 12% of which are singletons. One heparinised draw of blood, averaging approximately 110 mL, came from each donor. The chain combines TRBV4-2 with TRBJ1-2; possibly TRBD1 for D (5 bases). The sample was naive CD4+ T cells from blood. This receptor was taken from a young man with type 1 diabetes. CDR3 in DNA: TGTGCCAGCAGCCAAGACCCGGACACCGTCTATGGCTACACCTTC. It translates to CASSQDPDTVYGYTF.